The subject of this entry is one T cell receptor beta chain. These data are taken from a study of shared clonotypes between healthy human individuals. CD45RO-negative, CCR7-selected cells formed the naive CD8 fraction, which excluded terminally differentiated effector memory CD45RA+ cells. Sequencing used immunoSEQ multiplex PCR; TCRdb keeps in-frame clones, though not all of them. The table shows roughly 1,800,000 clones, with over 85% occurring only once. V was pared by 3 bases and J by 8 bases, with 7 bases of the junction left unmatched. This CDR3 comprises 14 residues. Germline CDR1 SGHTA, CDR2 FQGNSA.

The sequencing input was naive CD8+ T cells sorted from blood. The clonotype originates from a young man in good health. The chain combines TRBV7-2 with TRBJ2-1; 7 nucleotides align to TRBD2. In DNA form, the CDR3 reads TGTGCCAGCAGCTTTGGGGGAGGGAGGGATGAGCAGTTCTTC. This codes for CASSFGGGRDEQFF.